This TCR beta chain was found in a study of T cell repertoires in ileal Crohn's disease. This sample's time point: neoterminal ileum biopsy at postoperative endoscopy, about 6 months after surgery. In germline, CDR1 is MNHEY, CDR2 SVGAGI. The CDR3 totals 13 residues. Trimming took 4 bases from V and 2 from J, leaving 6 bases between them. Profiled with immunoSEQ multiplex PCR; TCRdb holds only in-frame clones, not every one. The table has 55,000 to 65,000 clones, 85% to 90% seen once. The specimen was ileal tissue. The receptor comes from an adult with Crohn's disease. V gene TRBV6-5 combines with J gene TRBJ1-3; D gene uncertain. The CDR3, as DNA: TGTGCCAGCAGTTTTGGCCCTGGAAACACCATATATTTT. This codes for CASSFGPGNTIYF.